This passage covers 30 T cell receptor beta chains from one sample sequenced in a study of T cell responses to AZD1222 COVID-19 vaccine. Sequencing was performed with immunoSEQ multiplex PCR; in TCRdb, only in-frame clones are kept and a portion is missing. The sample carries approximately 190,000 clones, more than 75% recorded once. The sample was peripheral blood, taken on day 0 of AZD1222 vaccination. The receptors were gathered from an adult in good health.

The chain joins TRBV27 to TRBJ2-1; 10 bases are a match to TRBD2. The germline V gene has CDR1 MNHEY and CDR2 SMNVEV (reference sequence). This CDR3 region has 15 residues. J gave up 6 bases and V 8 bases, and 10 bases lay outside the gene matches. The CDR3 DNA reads TGTGCCAGCTCACCCAGGCTAGCGGGAGTCAATGAGCAGTTCTTC. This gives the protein CASSPRLAGVNEQFF.

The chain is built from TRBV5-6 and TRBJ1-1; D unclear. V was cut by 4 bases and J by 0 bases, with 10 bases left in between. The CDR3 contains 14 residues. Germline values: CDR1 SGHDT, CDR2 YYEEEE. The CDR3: CASSPAIMNTEAFF. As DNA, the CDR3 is TGTGCCAGCAGCCCCGCAATAATGAACACTGAAGCTTTCTTT.

The CDR3: CASSLRPNRYEQYF. CDR3 in DNA: TGTGCCAGCAGCTTACGACCTAACCGCTACGAGCAGTACTTC. The chain is built from TRBV13 and TRBJ2-7; unclear D gene. V was trimmed by 2 bases and J by 3 bases, leaving 11 bases between them. The CDR3 runs 14 residues. In germline, CDR1 is PRHDT, CDR2 FYEKMQ (reference sequence).

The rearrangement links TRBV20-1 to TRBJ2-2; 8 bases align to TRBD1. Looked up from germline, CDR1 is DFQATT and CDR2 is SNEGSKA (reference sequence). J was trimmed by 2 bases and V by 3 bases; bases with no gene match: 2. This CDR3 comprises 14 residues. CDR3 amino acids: CSASSGGNTGELFF. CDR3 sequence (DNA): TGCAGTGCTAGTTCAGGGGGCAACACCGGGGAGCTGTTTTTT.

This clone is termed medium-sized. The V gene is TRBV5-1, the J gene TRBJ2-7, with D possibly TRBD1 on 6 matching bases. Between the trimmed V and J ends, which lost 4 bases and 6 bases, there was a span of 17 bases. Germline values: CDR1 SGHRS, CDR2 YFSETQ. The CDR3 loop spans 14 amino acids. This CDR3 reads CASSNPQGGGEQYF. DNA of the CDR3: TGCGCCAGCAGCAACCCCCAAGGGGGTGGCGAGCAGTACTTC. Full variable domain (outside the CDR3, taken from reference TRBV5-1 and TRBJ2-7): KAGVTQTPRYLIKTRGQQVTLSCSPISGHRSVSWYQQTPGQGLQFLFEYFSETQRNKGNFPGRFSGRQFSNSRSEMNVSTLELGDSALYLCASSNPQGGGEQYFGPGTRLTVT.

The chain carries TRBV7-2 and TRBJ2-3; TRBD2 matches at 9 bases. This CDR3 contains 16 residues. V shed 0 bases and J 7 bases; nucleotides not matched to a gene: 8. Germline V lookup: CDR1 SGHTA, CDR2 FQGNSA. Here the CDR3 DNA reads TGTGCCAGCAGCTTAGCCGGGACTAGCTCGACAAATACGCAGTATTTT. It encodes CASSLAGTSSTNTQYF.

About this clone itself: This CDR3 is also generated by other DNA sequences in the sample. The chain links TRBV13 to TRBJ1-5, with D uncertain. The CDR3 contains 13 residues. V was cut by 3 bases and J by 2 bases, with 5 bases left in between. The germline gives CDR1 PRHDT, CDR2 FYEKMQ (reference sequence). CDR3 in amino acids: CASSLRGNQPQHF. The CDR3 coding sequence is TGTGCCAGCAGCTTGAGAGGCAATCAGCCCCAGCATTTT.

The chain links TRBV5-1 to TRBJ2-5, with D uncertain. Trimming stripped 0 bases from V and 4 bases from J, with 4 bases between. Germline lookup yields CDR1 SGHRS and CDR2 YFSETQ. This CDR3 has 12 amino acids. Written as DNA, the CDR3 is TGCGCCAGCAGCTTGGAAGGAGAGACCCAGTACTTC. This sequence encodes CASSLEGETQYF.

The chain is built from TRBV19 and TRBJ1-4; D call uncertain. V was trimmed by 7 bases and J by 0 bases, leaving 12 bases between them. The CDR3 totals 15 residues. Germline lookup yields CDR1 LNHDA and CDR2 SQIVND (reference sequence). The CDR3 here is CASKSVASTNEKLFF. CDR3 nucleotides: TGTGCCAGTAAGTCGGTGGCATCAACTAATGAAAAACTGTTTTTT.

CDR3 amino acids: CASSPLWETQYF. CDR3 coding DNA: TGTGCCAGCAGCCCATTATGGGAGACCCAGTACTTC. This sequence joins TRBV12-3 or TRBV12-4 and TRBJ2-5, with D hard to call. Between the trimmed V and J ends, which lost 6 bases and 5 bases, there was a span of 10 bases. This CDR3 has 12 amino acids.

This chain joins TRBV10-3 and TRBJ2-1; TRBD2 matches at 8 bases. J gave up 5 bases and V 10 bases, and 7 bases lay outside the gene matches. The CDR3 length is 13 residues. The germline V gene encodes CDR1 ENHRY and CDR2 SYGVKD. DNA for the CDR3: TGTGCCACATCCGGGGGGGGGCACAATGAGCAGTTCTTC. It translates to CATSGGGHNEQFF.

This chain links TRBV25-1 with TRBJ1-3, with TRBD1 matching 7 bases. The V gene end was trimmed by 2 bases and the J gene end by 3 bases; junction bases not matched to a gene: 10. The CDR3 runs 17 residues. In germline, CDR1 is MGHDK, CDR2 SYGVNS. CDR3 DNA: TGTGCCAGCAGTGAAATCGTGGGACAGACGAGTGGAAACACCATATATTTT. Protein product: CASSEIVGQTSGNTIYF. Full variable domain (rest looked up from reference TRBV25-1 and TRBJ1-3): EADIYQTPRYLVIGTGKKITLECSQTMGHDKMYWYQQDPGMELHLIHYSYGVNSTEKGDLSSESTVSRIRTEHFPLTLESARPSHTSQYLCASSEIVGQTSGNTIYFGEGSWLTVV.

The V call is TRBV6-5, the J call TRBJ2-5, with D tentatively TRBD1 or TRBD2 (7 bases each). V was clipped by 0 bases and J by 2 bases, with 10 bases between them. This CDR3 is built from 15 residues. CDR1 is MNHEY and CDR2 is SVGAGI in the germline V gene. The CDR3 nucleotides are TGTGCCAGCAGTTACTCCCAGGGGGGGCAAGAGACCCAGTACTTC. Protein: CASSYSQGGQETQYF.

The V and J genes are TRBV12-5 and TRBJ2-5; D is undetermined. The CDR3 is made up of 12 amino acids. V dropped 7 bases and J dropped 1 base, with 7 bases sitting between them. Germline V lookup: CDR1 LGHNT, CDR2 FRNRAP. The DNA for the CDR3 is TGTGCTAGTGCCCCCCCCCAAGAGACCCAGTACTTC. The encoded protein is CASAPPQETQYF.

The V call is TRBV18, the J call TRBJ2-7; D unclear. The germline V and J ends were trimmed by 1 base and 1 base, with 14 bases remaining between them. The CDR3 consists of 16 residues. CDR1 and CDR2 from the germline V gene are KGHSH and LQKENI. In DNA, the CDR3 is TGTGCCAGCTCACCACGCGTCAGTTCGACATCCTACGAGCAGTACTTC. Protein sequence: CASSPRVSSTSYEQYF.

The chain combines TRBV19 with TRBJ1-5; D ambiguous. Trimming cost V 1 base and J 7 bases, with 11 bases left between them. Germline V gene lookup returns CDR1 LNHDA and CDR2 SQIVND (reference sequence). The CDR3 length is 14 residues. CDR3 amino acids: CASSIVDTRQPQHF. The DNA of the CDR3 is TGTGCCAGTAGTATAGTTGACACCCGGCAGCCCCAGCATTTT.

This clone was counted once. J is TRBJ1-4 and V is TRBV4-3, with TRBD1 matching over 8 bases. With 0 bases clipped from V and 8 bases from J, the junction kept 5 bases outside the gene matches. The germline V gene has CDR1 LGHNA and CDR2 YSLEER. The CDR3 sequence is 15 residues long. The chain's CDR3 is CASSQDGRTGEKLFF. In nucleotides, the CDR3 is TGCGCCAGCAGCCAAGATGGTAGGACAGGGGAAAAACTGTTTTTT.

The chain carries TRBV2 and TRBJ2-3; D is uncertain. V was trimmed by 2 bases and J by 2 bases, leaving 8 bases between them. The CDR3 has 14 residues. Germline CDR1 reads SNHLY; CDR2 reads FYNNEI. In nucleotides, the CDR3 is TGTGCCAGCAGTGAATTAACTCCCACAGATACGCAGTATTTT. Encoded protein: CASSELTPTDTQYF.

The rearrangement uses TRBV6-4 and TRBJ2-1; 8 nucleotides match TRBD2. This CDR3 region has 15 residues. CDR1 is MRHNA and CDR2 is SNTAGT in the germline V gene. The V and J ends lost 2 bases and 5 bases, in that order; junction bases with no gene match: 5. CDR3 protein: CASSDGTGGNNEQFF. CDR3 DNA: TGTGCCAGCAGTGACGGGACGGGGGGGAACAATGAGCAGTTCTTC.

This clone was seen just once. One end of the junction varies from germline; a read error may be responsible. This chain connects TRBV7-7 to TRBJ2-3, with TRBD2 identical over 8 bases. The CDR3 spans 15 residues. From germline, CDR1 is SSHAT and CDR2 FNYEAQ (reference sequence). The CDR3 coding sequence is TGTGCTAGCAGCCGGGGACTAGGGAGCACAGATACGCAGTATTTT. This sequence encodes CASSRGLGSTDTQYF.

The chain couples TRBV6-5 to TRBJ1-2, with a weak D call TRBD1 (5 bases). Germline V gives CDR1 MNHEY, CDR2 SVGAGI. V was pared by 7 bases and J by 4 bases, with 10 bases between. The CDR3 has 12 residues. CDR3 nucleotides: TGTGCCAGCACCGACAGATTCTATGGCTACACCTTC. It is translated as CASTDRFYGYTF.

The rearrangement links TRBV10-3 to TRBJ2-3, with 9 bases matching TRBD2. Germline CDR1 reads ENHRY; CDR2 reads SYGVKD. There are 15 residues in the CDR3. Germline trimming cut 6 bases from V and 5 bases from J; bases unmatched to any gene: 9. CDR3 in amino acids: CAISLREGLGDTQYF. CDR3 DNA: TGTGCCATCAGCTTGCGGGAGGGCCTTGGAGATACGCAGTATTTT.

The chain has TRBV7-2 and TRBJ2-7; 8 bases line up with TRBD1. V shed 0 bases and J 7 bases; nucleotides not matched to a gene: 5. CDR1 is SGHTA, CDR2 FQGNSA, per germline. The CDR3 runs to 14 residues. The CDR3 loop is CASSLARTGKEQYF. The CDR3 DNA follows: TGTGCCAGCAGCTTAGCCCGGACAGGGAAGGAGCAGTACTTC. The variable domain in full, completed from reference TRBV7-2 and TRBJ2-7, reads GAGVSQSPSNKVTEKGKDVELRCDPISGHTALYWYRQSLGQGLEFLIYFQGNSAPDKSGLPSDRFSAERTGGSVSTLTIQRTQQEDSAVYLCASSLARTGKEQYFGPGTRLTVT.

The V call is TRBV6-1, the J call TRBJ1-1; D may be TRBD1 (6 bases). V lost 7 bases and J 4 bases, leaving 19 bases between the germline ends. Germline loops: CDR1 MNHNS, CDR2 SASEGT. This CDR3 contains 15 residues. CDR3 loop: CASIQQGYRSTEAFF. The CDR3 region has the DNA TGTGCCAGCATCCAACAGGGATACAGGAGCACTGAAGCTTTCTTT.

In DNA form, the CDR3 reads TGCAGCGTGGGGTTTGGGGGTCGAGGAGAGACCCAGTACTTC. Its protein product is CSVGFGGRGETQYF. The chain employs TRBV29-1 and TRBJ2-5; the D call may be TRBD1 or TRBD2 (5 bases each). V was cut by 6 bases and J by 4 bases, with 18 bases left in between. This CDR3 spans 14 amino acids. Germline CDR1 and CDR2: SQVTM and ANQGSEA.

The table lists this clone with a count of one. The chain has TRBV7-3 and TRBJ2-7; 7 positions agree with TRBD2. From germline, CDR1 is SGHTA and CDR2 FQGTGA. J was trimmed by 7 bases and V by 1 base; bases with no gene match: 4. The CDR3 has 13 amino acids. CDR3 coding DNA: TGTGCCAGCAGCTTAATTTCCGGGGGGGAGCAGTACTTC. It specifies CASSLISGGEQYF.

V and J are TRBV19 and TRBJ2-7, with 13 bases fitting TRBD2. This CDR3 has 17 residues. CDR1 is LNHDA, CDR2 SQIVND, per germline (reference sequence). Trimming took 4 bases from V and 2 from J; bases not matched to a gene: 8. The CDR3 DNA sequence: TGTGCCAGTAGTAGCGAAAGGACTAGCGGGAGACCCTACGAGCAGTACTTC. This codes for CASSSERTSGRPYEQYF.

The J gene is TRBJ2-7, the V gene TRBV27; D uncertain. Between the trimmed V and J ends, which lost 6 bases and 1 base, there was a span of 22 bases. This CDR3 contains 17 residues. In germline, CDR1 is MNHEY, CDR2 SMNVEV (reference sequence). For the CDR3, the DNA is TGTGCCAGCAGCCCTCTTCTCATCGTGGCCTCTTCCTACGAGCAGTACTTC. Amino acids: CASSPLLIVASSYEQYF.

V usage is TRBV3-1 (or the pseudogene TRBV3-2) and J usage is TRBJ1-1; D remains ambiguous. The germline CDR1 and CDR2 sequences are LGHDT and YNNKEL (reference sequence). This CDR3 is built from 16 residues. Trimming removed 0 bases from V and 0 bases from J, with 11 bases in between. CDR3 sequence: CASSQDTGFMNTEAFF. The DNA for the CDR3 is TGTGCCAGCAGCCAAGATACGGGGTTCATGAACACTGAAGCTTTCTTT.

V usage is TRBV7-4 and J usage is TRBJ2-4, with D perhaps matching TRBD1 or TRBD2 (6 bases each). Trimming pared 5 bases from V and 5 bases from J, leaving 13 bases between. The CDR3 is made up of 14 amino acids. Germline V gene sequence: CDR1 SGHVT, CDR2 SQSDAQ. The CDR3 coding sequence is TGTGCCAGCAGCCGGGCGGGACACCAAAACATTCAGTACTTC. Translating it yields CASSRAGHQNIQYF. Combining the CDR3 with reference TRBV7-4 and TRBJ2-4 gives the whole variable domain GAGVSQSPRYKVAKRGRDVALRCDSISGHVTLYWYRQTLGQGSEVLTYSQSDAQRDKSGRPSGRFSAERPERSVSTLKIQRTEQGDSAVYLCASSRAGHQNIQYFGAGTRLSVL.